Below are 27 T cell receptor beta chains sequenced from a single sample in a study of identical twins. TCRdb re-called the 5' RACE reads with MiXCR, one entry per CDR3 protein. The sample lists some 730,000 distinct CDR3 sequences; about 20% were seen once. A further study also used this sample, focusing on T cells expressing NK-cell markers.

Input material: PBMCs. These receptors came from a young woman in good health.

The rearrangement joins TRBV5-1 to TRBJ2-7; 9 bases map to TRBD2. Germline values: CDR1 SGHRS, CDR2 YFSETQ. The CDR3 spans 15 residues. Trimming at V came to 2 bases and at J to 2 bases, leaving 5 bases not matched to a gene. The CDR3 region has the DNA TGCGCCAGCAGCTTCCTTGGCGGGGGGGCCTACGAGCAGTACTTC. Translation: CASSFLGGGAYEQYF.

The chain couples TRBV20-1 to TRBJ2-3, with a possible D match to TRBD1 (6 bases). V lost 3 bases and J 3 bases, leaving 7 bases between the germline ends. CDR3 size: 12 residues. Germline CDR1 reads DFQATT; CDR2 reads SNEGSKA (reference sequence). This CDR3 is CSASTGTDTQYF. The CDR3 DNA is TGCAGTGCTAGCACAGGGACAGATACGCAGTATTTT.

This clonotype was seen a few times. J is TRBJ1-2 and V is TRBV12-3 or TRBV12-4; D remains unclear. The CDR3 consists of 14 residues. V was shortened by 7 bases and J by 0 bases, with 12 bases between the two germline ends. The CDR3 DNA is TGTGCCAGCACCAAGACGGGAGCTAACTATGGCTACACCTTC. It translates to CASTKTGANYGYTF.

In its sample, this clonotype was seen a few times. The rearrangement joins TRBV2 to TRBJ2-7, with 9 bases lining up with TRBD1. This CDR3 has 16 residues. Germline V gene sequence: CDR1 SNHLY, CDR2 FYNNEI. Unmatched junction bases numbered 12, after V lost 4 bases and J lost 5 bases. Here the CDR3 DNA reads TGTGCCAGCAGTGGACTGGGACAGGGACAATTCCACGAGCAGTACTTC. Translating it yields CASSGLGQGQFHEQYF.

This clonotype has just a few counts. This chain links TRBV12-3 or TRBV12-4 with TRBJ1-4, with 7 positions matching TRBD1. Germline trimming cut 8 bases from V and 4 bases from J; bases unmatched to any gene: 4. This CDR3 spans 13 amino acids. CDR3 region: CASLRDSNEKLFF. CDR3 DNA: TGTGCCAGCCTCCGGGACAGTAATGAAAAACTGTTTTTT.

The chain carries TRBV7-9 and TRBJ1-2, with D perhaps TRBD1 (5 bases). The CDR3 runs to 14 residues. The V gene lost 5 bases and the J gene lost 7 bases, with 17 bases spanning the gap. Germline CDR1 reads SEHNR; CDR2 reads FQNEAQ (reference sequence). In nucleotides, the CDR3 is TGTGCCAGCAGCGAATTATTAAGAGGGGTTGGCTACACCTTC. Amino acids: CASSELLRGVGYTF. Using reference TRBV7-9 and TRBJ1-2 for the parts outside the CDR3, the full variable domain is DTGVSQNPRHKITKRGQNVTFRCDPISEHNRLYWYRQTLGQGPEFLTYFQNEAQLEKSRLLSDRFSAERPKGSFSTLEIQRTEQGDSAMYLCASSELLRGVGYTFGSGTRLTVV.

The V call is TRBV7-2, the J call TRBJ2-3; D is ambiguous. Germline-derived CDR1 and CDR2 are SGHTA and FQGNSA. V lost 5 bases and J lost 5, with 11 bases in between. The CDR3 covers 13 residues. The CDR3 spells CASSQTVQDTQYF. In DNA, the CDR3 is TGTGCCAGCAGCCAAACAGTCCAAGATACGCAGTATTTT.

This clonotype has more than one count but fewer than ten. V usage is TRBV20-1 and J usage is TRBJ1-2; D gene uncertain. The CDR3 covers 12 residues. The V end lost 6 bases, the J end lost 8 bases, and 16 bases lay between the germline ends. Germline V gene data show CDR1 as DFQATT and CDR2 as SNEGSKA (reference sequence). The CDR3: CSALPTAQGYTF. Here the CDR3 DNA reads TGCAGTGCCCTCCCGACGGCTCAAGGCTACACCTTC.

There are a few counts of this clonotype. The J gene is TRBJ2-3, the V gene TRBV7-2; 7 nucleotides align to TRBD2. Germline values: CDR1 SGHTA, CDR2 FQGNSA. Trimming took 2 bases from V and 6 from J; bases not matched to a gene: 5. The CDR3 has 14 residues. The CDR3, as DNA: TGTGCCAGCAGCTTAAGGCGGGAGTTGGATACGCAGTATTTT. It translates to CASSLRRELDTQYF.

V and J are TRBV6-6 and TRBJ2-1; D uncertain. The CDR3 has 13 residues. V was cut by 7 bases and J by 9 bases, with 16 bases left in between. In germline, CDR1 is MNHNY, CDR2 SVGAGI (reference sequence). The CDR3 is CASTPGRYAEQFF. DNA of the CDR3: TGTGCCAGCACCCCCGGCCGTTACGCTGAGCAGTTCTTC.

This clonotype was found many times. The chain carries TRBV12-3 or TRBV12-4 and TRBJ1-2, with TRBD1 matching over 8 bases. Trimming at V came to 6 bases and at J to 7 bases, leaving 7 bases not matched to a gene. This CDR3 comprises 13 residues. The CDR3 DNA reads as TGTGCCAGCAGCCCGGCACAGGGGGGTGGCTACACCTTC. Protein product: CASSPAQGGGYTF.

The rearrangement links TRBV29-1 to TRBJ1-1; TRBD1 might be the D (5 bases). Germline loops: CDR1 SQVTM, CDR2 ANQGSEA. The V end was cut by 6 bases, the J end by 4 bases, with 6 bases between. The CDR3 is 10 amino acids. CDR3 loop: CSVGATEAFF. Written as DNA, the CDR3 is TGCAGCGTAGGGGCCACTGAAGCTTTCTTT.

This chain uses TRBV12-3 or TRBV12-4 with TRBJ1-4; 10 bases are a match to TRBD1. This CDR3 has 14 residues. V gave up 5 bases and J gave up 4 bases; unmatched junction bases: 1. The CDR3 nucleotides read TGTGCCAGCAGTGGGACAGGGGATAATGAAAAACTGTTTTTT. This encodes CASSGTGDNEKLFF.

This clonotype turned up a few times. V and J are TRBV5-1 and TRBJ2-3, with 8 bases matching TRBD2. V lost 5 bases, J lost 6 bases, and 8 bases stayed unmatched. The germline gives CDR1 SGHRS, CDR2 YFSETQ. The CDR3 sequence is 14 residues long. CDR3 sequence reads: CASSLSGVDDTQYF. CDR3 DNA: TGCGCCAGCAGTCTTAGCGGGGTTGATGATACGCAGTATTTT. Drawing the rest from reference TRBV5-1 and TRBJ2-3, the complete variable domain is KAGVTQTPRYLIKTRGQQVTLSCSPISGHRSVSWYQQTPGQGLQFLFEYFSETQRNKGNFPGRFSGRQFSNSRSEMNVSTLELGDSALYLCASSLSGVDDTQYFGPGTRLTVL.

This chain connects TRBV7-9 to TRBJ2-7; D uncertain. Trimming cost V 4 bases and J 1 base, with 11 bases left between them. The CDR3 sequence is 14 residues long. CDR1 is SEHNR, CDR2 FQNEAQ, per germline (reference sequence). Here the CDR3 DNA reads TGTGCCAGCAGCTGGCCATTGGTTTCCTACGAGCAGTACTTC. It yields the protein CASSWPLVSYEQYF.

The J gene is TRBJ2-1, the V gene TRBV29-1; 10 nucleotides match TRBD1. The V gene's germline CDR1 is SQVTM and CDR2 ANQGSEA. This CDR3 is 14 amino acids long. After removal of 6 bases from V and 7 bases from J, the junction contained 9 bases not matched to a gene. This chain's CDR3 is CSVSWGQGINEQFF. The CDR3 coding sequence is TGCAGCGTGTCATGGGGACAGGGGATAAATGAGCAGTTCTTC.

The chain joins TRBV20-1 to TRBJ2-7; perhaps D is TRBD1 or TRBD2 (5 bases each). Germline V gene data show CDR1 as DFQATT and CDR2 as SNEGSKA (reference sequence). V gave up 2 bases and J gave up 7 bases, with 18 bases separating them. This CDR3 has 14 residues. The CDR3 nucleotides read TGCAGTGCTAGAAGGGCCCGGGGCGAGGGGGAGCAGTACTTC. Its protein product is CSARRARGEGEQYF.

The chain couples TRBV27 to TRBJ2-5; 9 bases line up with TRBD1. Germline CDR1 MNHEY, CDR2 SMNVEV (reference sequence). V lost 5 bases, J lost 13 bases, and 5 bases stayed unmatched. CDR3 size: 11 residues. The CDR3 is CASSQGTGRYF. The CDR3 bases are TGTGCCAGCAGTCAGGGGACAGGGCGGTACTTC.

The V gene is TRBV6-1, the J gene TRBJ1-1, with TRBD1 as a possible D gene (5 bases). CDR3 length: 13 residues. The germline V and J ends were trimmed by 6 bases and 2 bases, with 10 bases remaining between them. Germline V gene data show CDR1 as MNHNS and CDR2 as SASEGT. The chain's CDR3 is CASRIQGNTEAFF. CDR3 DNA sequence: TGTGCCAGCAGAATCCAGGGAAACACTGAAGCTTTCTTT.

This clonotype was recorded a few times. This chain joins TRBV28 and TRBJ2-3, with 8 bases that match TRBD2. Germline lookup yields CDR1 MDHEN and CDR2 SYDVKM. Losses at the gene ends were 7 bases for V and 4 bases for J; bases not matched to a gene: 13. The CDR3 consists of 16 residues. The CDR3 here is CASTPTWREAPDTQYF. CDR3 in DNA: TGTGCCAGCACCCCAACCTGGCGGGAGGCCCCAGATACGCAGTATTTT.

The chain combines TRBV10-3 with TRBJ2-6; 9 nucleotides agree with TRBD2. The CDR3 sequence is 18 residues long. Germline assignment: CDR1 ENHRY and CDR2 SYGVKD. V lost 0 bases and J lost 2; bases outside the gene matches: 5. DNA of the CDR3: TGTGCCATCAGTGAGTCGCCTAGCGGGATCCCTGGGGCCAACGTCCTGACTTTC. Residues: CAISESPSGIPGANVLTF.

This clonotype was detected a few times. The CDR3, as DNA: TGTGCCAGCAGCTCCAGTGGGGGTCCAAATGAAAAACTGTTTTTT. It translates to CASSSSGGPNEKLFF. This chain joins TRBV5-6 and TRBJ1-4, with D maybe TRBD1 (5 bases). Germline V gene lookup returns CDR1 SGHDT and CDR2 YYEEEE. This CDR3 has 15 amino acids. Trimming removed 3 bases at V and 5 bases at J, with 14 bases between.

In this sample, this clonotype turned up a few times. The chain is built from TRBV5-1 and TRBJ2-5, with 7 bases lining up with TRBD2. Germline assignment: CDR1 SGHRS and CDR2 YFSETQ. J was trimmed by 4 bases and V by 5 bases; bases with no gene match: 11. The CDR3 has 15 amino acids. The CDR3 bases are TGCGCCAGCAGGCCTGGACGTAGGGAGGGAGAGACCCAGTACTTC. Protein product: CASRPGRREGETQYF.

The CDR3 here is CSARWTGGNYEQYF. In DNA form, the CDR3 reads TGCAGTGCACGTTGGACAGGGGGCAACTACGAGCAGTACTTC. This sequence joins TRBV20-1 and TRBJ2-7; 11 bases map to TRBD1. The CDR3 spans 14 residues. Germline CDR1 and CDR2: DFQATT and SNEGSKA (reference sequence). V lost 6 bases, J lost 3 bases, and 7 bases stayed unmatched.

The table lists this clonotype with a few counts. This chain uses TRBV20-1 with TRBJ2-3; possible D gene TRBD2, 5 bases. CDR1 and CDR2 (germline): DFQATT, SNEGSKA (reference sequence). Trimming took off 8 bases at V and 2 bases at J, with 17 bases between the two ends. The CDR3 has 14 amino acids. This chain's CDR3 is CSPDPARATDTQYF. The DNA for the CDR3 is TGCAGTCCCGATCCAGCGCGGGCCACAGATACGCAGTATTTT.

The chain couples TRBV20-1 to TRBJ2-3; 8 bases align to TRBD2. J was trimmed by 0 bases and V by 1 base; bases with no gene match: 3. Germline-derived CDR1 and CDR2 are DFQATT and SNEGSKA (reference sequence). The CDR3 consists of 15 residues. The CDR3 here is CSARGAGDSTDTQYF. In DNA, the CDR3 is TGCAGTGCTAGAGGAGCGGGGGATAGCACAGATACGCAGTATTTT.

There are a few counts of this clonotype. The chain uses TRBV24-1 and TRBJ2-5, with TRBD1 matching 7 bases. The junction had 9 bases not matched to a gene; V was cut back by 2 bases and J by 1 base. Looked up from germline, CDR1 is KGHDR and CDR2 is SFDVKD. The CDR3 runs 17 residues. This chain's CDR3 is CATSDSGTRGIQETQYF. CDR3 bases: TGTGCCACCAGTGATTCGGGAACCAGGGGGATCCAAGAGACCCAGTACTTC.